The clone carrying this T cell receptor (beta chain) has more than one count but fewer than ten. Its antigen is still unknown. The CDR3 is made up of 12 amino acids. Germline CDR1 is SGDLS and CDR2 is YYNGEE. This specimen belongs to a study of beta chain features in type 1 diabetes. Background on the study: Across all samples, 100 million to 130 million sorted cells were examined.

General study points: All four CD4+ subsets from Type 1 diabetes patients carried moderately but significantly shorter TCRB CDR3s.

Expressed TCRB transcripts were sequenced after all isolated RNA was converted to cDNA. Naive, central memory and regulatory T cell samples yielded some 3.9 million reads on average. Measured with immunoSEQ multiplex PCR; TCRdb has only the in-frame clones, and not every one. This sample has roughly 300,000 clones, with 7% to 10% found just once. The clonotype was recovered from a man aged 25-40 years with type 1 diabetes. J is TRBJ2-5 and V is TRBV9, with 7 bases lining up with TRBD1. The DNA end favors TRBJ2-7, so the J call may be wrong. The sequenced sample consisted of central memory CD4+ T cells from blood. The CDR3 DNA sequence: TGTGCCAGCAGCGCCACAGGGGTCGAGCAGTACTTC. Residues: CASSATGVEQYF.